One and the same sample provided the 16 T cell receptor beta chains below, sequenced in a study of T cell responses to AZD1222 COVID-19 vaccine. Produced via immunoSEQ multiplex PCR; TCRdb's table is partial and in-frame only. The data hold 160,000 or so clones, with around 90% observed a single time. The input for sequencing was peripheral blood, taken on day 0 of MenACWY control vaccination. Every receptor here comes from an adult in good health.

The CDR3 loop is CASSPVSVWASSGNTIYF. CDR3 nucleotide sequence: TGTGCCAGCAGCCCCGTCTCTGTCTGGGCCTCCTCTGGAAACACCATATATTTT. The chain couples TRBV9 to TRBJ1-3; D not certain. In germline, CDR1 is SGDLS, CDR2 YYNGEE. CDR3 length: 18 residues. Trimming left V 4 bases short and J 0 bases short, with 20 bases between.

The V gene is TRBV27, the J gene TRBJ1-4; TRBD1 aligns across 9 bases. CDR1 is MNHEY and CDR2 is SMNVEV in the germline V gene (reference sequence). CDR3 length equals 14 residues. V trimming: 6 bases; J trimming: 8 bases; junction bases outside the gene matches: 7. CDR3 sequence (DNA): TGTGCCAGCAGGAAACAGGGGGCTGGAGAAAAACTGTTTTTT. Translating gives CASRKQGAGEKLFF. The full variable domain, completed using reference TRBV27 and TRBJ1-4, is EAQVTQNPRYLITVTGKKLTVTCSQNMNHEYMSWYRQDPGLGLRQIYYSMNVEVTDKGDVPEGYKVSRKEKRNFPLILESPSPNQTSLYFCASRKQGAGEKLFFGSGTQLSVL.

Note on this clone: The junction shows a germline mismatch at one end, possibly a read error. The chain uses TRBV7-7 and TRBJ2-7; TRBD1 might be the D (5 bases). The germline CDR1 and CDR2 sequences are SSHAT and FNYEAQ (reference sequence). The CDR3 is 13 amino acids. CDR3 DNA sequence: TGTGCTAGCAGCTTAGGGGTAACGTACGAGCAGTACTTC. Its protein is CASSLGVTYEQYF. Supplemented by reference TRBV7-7 and TRBJ2-7, the full variable domain reads GAGVSQSPRYKVTKRGQDVTLRCDPISSHATLYWYQQALGQGPEFLTYFNYEAQPDKSGLPSDRFSAERPEGSISTLTIQRTEQRDSAMYRCASSLGVTYEQYFGPGTRLTVT.

The chain recombines TRBV5-1 with TRBJ2-1, with a tentative D call TRBD2 (5 bases). Trimming pared 4 bases from V and 6 bases from J, leaving 11 bases between. CDR3 length: 13 residues. Germline lookup yields CDR1 SGHRS and CDR2 YFSETQ. CDR3: CASSGVEGNEQFF. In DNA, the CDR3 is TGCGCCAGCAGCGGAGTTGAGGGCAATGAGCAGTTCTTC.

The V call is TRBV9, the J call TRBJ2-7; 8 nucleotides line up with TRBD2. CDR3 size: 17 residues. Germline V lookup: CDR1 SGDLS, CDR2 YYNGEE. J lost 7 bases, V lost 2 bases, and 17 bases had no gene match. The CDR3 nucleotides read TGTGCCAGCAGCGTTGCCCAAGGAGGGGCGGGAGGTCAAGAGCAGTACTTC. Amino acids: CASSVAQGGAGGQEQYF. The full variable domain, its missing parts supplied by reference TRBV9 and TRBJ2-7, is DSGVTQTPKHLITATGQRVTLRCSPRSGDLSVYWYQQSLDQGLQFLIQYYNGEERAKGNILERFSAQQFPDLHSELNLSSLELGDSALYFCASSVAQGGAGGQEQYFGPGTRLTVT.

The chain joins TRBV7-2 to TRBJ1-4, with 10 bases aligning to TRBD1. V lost 6 bases and J lost 11; bases outside the gene matches: 12. The CDR3 has 15 amino acids. Germline V CDR1 and CDR2: SGHTA, FQGNSA. The CDR3 DNA reads as TGTGCCAGCAGACAACAGACAGGGGGCGAAGGGAAACTGTTTTTT. Its protein is CASRQQTGGEGKLFF.

J is TRBJ1-2 and V is TRBV5-1, with a possible D match to TRBD1 (5 bases). V was shortened by 5 bases and J by 6 bases, with 17 bases between the two germline ends. Germline values: CDR1 SGHRS, CDR2 YFSETQ. CDR3 length: 14 amino acids. DNA for the CDR3: TGCGCCAGCAGTTCCGCTGGAACGGGGGATGGCTACACCTTC. This encodes CASSSAGTGDGYTF.

J is TRBJ1-1 and V is TRBV7-9, with 9 bases identical to TRBD1. The CDR3 is 18 residues long. V gave up 5 bases and J gave up 1 base; unmatched junction bases: 14. CDR1 and CDR2 from the germline V gene are SEHNR and FQNEAQ (reference sequence). Here the CDR3 reads CASSPSGTGLSGNTEAFF. Here the CDR3 DNA reads TGTGCCAGCAGCCCTAGCGGGACAGGGTTATCAGGGAACACTGAAGCTTTCTTT.

This clone was seen a single time. The chain employs TRBV10-3 and TRBJ1-1; D not certain. Germline V gene sequence: CDR1 ENHRY, CDR2 SYGVKD. This CDR3 contains 13 residues. V dropped 5 bases and J dropped 1 base, with 8 bases sitting between them. The CDR3 is CAISPTENTEAFF. CDR3 in DNA: TGTGCCATCAGTCCGACCGAGAACACTGAAGCTTTCTTT.

The chain recombines TRBV12-5 with TRBJ1-1; D is unresolved. The V end lost 5 bases, the J end lost 1 base, and 11 bases lay between the germline ends. Germline loops: CDR1 LGHNT, CDR2 FRNRAP. The CDR3 spans 14 residues. The CDR3 loop reads CASGHPAGNTEAFF. CDR3 nucleotides: TGTGCTAGTGGTCATCCAGCTGGGAACACTGAAGCTTTCTTT.

The chain is built from TRBV11-2 and TRBJ2-5; D is perhaps TRBD2 (5 bases). CDR1 is SGHAT and CDR2 is FQNNGV in the germline V gene. CDR3 size: 15 residues. V lost 5 bases and J 9 bases, leaving 22 bases between the germline ends. The CDR3 region is CASSRLGSGTSAQYF. DNA for the CDR3: TGTGCCAGCAGCCGCCTGGGGAGCGGAACGTCGGCCCAGTACTTC.

This chain joins TRBV24-1 and TRBJ2-1; TRBD2 might be the D (6 bases). Germline CDR1 reads KGHDR; CDR2 reads SFDVKD. The CDR3 loop spans 18 amino acids. V lost 3 bases and J 1 base, leaving 18 bases between the germline ends. This CDR3 is CATSDGNQGGRSYNEQFF. CDR3 coding DNA: TGTGCCACCAGTGATGGCAACCAGGGAGGAAGGTCCTACAATGAGCAGTTCTTC.

This clone was detected once. V gene TRBV7-2 combines with J gene TRBJ1-2; a possible D gene is TRBD1 (6 bases). The V end lost 4 bases, the J end lost 0 bases, and 15 bases lay between the germline ends. This CDR3 comprises 16 residues. Germline V gives CDR1 SGHTA, CDR2 FQGNSA. DNA for the CDR3: TGTGCCAGCAGCTGGGGCCCCGGGACACCTAACTATGGCTACACCTTC. Translation gives CASSWGPGTPNYGYTF.

This clone was counted between two and nine times. The chain joins TRBV2 to TRBJ1-6; D is possibly TRBD1 (5 bases). Germline lookup yields CDR1 SNHLY and CDR2 FYNNEI. V was cut by 3 bases and J by 9 bases, with 18 bases left in between. CDR3 length: 16 amino acids. The CDR3 bases are TGTGCCAGCAGTGAGGCTGGAGGGGATACTGGTTCACCCCTCCACTTT. Encoded protein: CASSEAGGDTGSPLHF. Together with reference TRBV2 and TRBJ1-6, the CDR3 gives the full variable domain: EPEVTQTPSHQVTQMGQEVILRCVPISNHLYFYWYRQILGQKVEFLVSFYNNEISEKSEIFDDQFSVERPDGSNFTLKIRSTKLEDSAMYFCASSEAGGDTGSPLHFGNGTRLTVT.

This CDR3 reads CASSLGGREKLFF. In DNA, the CDR3 is TGTGCCAGCAGCTTGGGGGGGCGCGAAAAACTGTTTTTT. The chain joins TRBV5-6 to TRBJ1-4; D may be TRBD1 (6 bases). The CDR3 consists of 13 residues. CDR1 is SGHDT and CDR2 is YYEEEE in the germline V gene. V lost 0 bases and J 8 bases, leaving 8 bases between the germline ends.

CDR3 protein: CASSLGLAAYEQYF. DNA of the CDR3: TGTGCCAGCAGTTTGGGTCTAGCGGCCTACGAGCAGTACTTC. The chain links TRBV28 to TRBJ2-7; TRBD2 agrees at 7 bases. The CDR3 sequence is 14 residues long. Germline V lookup: CDR1 MDHEN, CDR2 SYDVKM. Trimming removed 3 bases from V and 2 bases from J; junction bases left unmatched: 4.